This T cell receptor (beta chain) was recorded in a study of shared clonotypes between healthy human individuals. Assay used: immunoSEQ multiplex PCR; TCRdb lists only in-frame clones, some missing. The sample holds roughly 1,100,000 clones; roughly 80% are singletons and the top ten take less than 1.5%. CDR1 is LNHDA and CDR2 is SQIVND in the germline V gene (reference sequence). CDR3 length: 15 amino acids. Trimming pared 3 bases from V and 0 bases from J, leaving 9 bases between. The rearrangement links TRBV19 to TRBJ1-5; D is unresolved. The source material was memory CD4+ T cells sorted from blood. As to subset: CD45RA-negative fraction. This receptor was taken from a young man in good health. The CDR3 loop reads CASSIVENSNQPQHF. For the CDR3, the DNA is TGTGCCAGTAGTATTGTGGAGAATAGCAATCAGCCCCAGCATTTT.